These T cell receptor beta chains were read from a single sample in a study of spatial heterogeneity in lung cancer. Each CDR3 protein is one row after TCRdb ran MiXCR on the 5' RACE reads. The repertoire holds around 45,000 distinct CDR3 sequences, with approximately 10% as singletons. Source: PBMCs, taken at surgery. These receptors were taken from a female donor with early-stage non-small cell lung cancer. Both conserved end residues are part of each CDR3. The D gene is left open where the match is weak. Clone size appears in some rows only: once, few, many, or a class for an expanded clone.

d_gene	abundance	j_gene	v_gene	CDR3nt	CDR3aa
.	.	TRBJ1-2	TRBV6-5	TGTGCCAGCAGTTACTCTGTGTTTGGAGACTATGGCTACACCTTC	CASSYSVFGDYGYTF
TRBD1	.	TRBJ2-1	TRBV12-3/TRBV12-4	TGTGCCAGTGGAACGTGGGGGACAGGGGGGGGTGAGCAGTTCTTC	CASGTWGTGGGEQFF
.	.	TRBJ2-7	TRBV20-1	TGCAGTGCTAGAGTATCGGCAGGACCGACCTACGAGCAGTACTTC	CSARVSAGPTYEQYF
.	.	TRBJ1-1	TRBV30	TGTGCCTGGGACGCGGGCCTAGGGACTGAAGCTTTCTTT	CAWDAGLGTEAFF
.	.	TRBJ2-5	TRBV29-1	TGCAGCGTTGAACTCGGAGTTGGAGAGACCCAGTACTTC	CSVELGVGETQYF
TRBD1	many	TRBJ2-7	TRBV12-3/TRBV12-4	TGTGCCAGCCGATACGGACAGGGGCGCCCCGAGCAGTACTTC	CASRYGQGRPEQYF
TRBD1	many	TRBJ2-4	TRBV24-1	TGTGCCACCAGTGAAACCGGGACAGGGAACATTCAGTACTTC	CATSETGTGNIQYF
TRBD1	.	TRBJ2-7	TRBV29-1	TGCAGCGTTGTACGACAGGGGGCCGACGAGCAGTACTTC	CSVVRQGADEQYF
.	few	TRBJ1-2	TRBV2	TGTGCCAGCAGTGACCCGGACTTCTATGGCTACACCTTC	CASSDPDFYGYTF
TRBD1	few	TRBJ1-2	TRBV12-3/TRBV12-4	TGTGCCAGCAGTTTAGCCCCCGGGACAGGGTCTCGGGGCTACACCTTC	CASSLAPGTGSRGYTF
TRBD1	.	TRBJ2-3	TRBV7-6	TGTGCCAGCAGCCAGGACAGGGGGCGGACAGATACGCAGTATTTT	CASSQDRGRTDTQYF
.	few	TRBJ1-2	TRBV6-5	TGTGCCAGCAGTGCCTCTGGGAGGAGGGACGCCTATGGCTACACCTTC	CASSASGRRDAYGYTF
TRBD2	many	TRBJ2-7	TRBV5-4	TGTGCCAGCAGCCGCCGCGGGGGAAACTACGAGCAGTACTTC	CASSRRGGNYEQYF
TRBD1	few	TRBJ1-2	TRBV2	TGTGCCAGCAGTCCATCCCCGGACAGGAACTCCGGCTACACCTTC	CASSPSPDRNSGYTF
TRBD1	.	TRBJ2-7	TRBV5-1	TGCGCCAGCAGCTTGGTGACAGGGGCCCACGAGCAGTACTTC	CASSLVTGAHEQYF
.	.	TRBJ2-3	TRBV7-9	TGTGCCAGCAGCTTCGGGGGTCCAGATACGCAGTATTTT	CASSFGGPDTQYF
TRBD2	.	TRBJ2-7	TRBV6-6	TGTGCCAGCAGTACCCGGGGGGACGGTGGGGGGCAGTACTTC	CASSTRGDGGGQYF
TRBD2	.	TRBJ2-3	TRBV5-8	TGTGCCAGCAGCCCACAGCAAGCGGGGGGTCTCAGCGATACGCAGTATTTT	CASSPQQAGGLSDTQYF
TRBD1	.	TRBJ1-1	TRBV11-1	TGTGCCAGCAGCCCCAGCAGGGGGGGGGCGCGGATCCCTGAAGCTTTCTTT	CASSPSRGGARIPEAFF
.	.	TRBJ2-3	TRBV7-9	TGTGCCAGCAGCTTAGGGGGACTGGATACGCAGTATTTT	CASSLGGLDTQYF